Presented here are 3 T cell receptor beta chains from one specimen sequenced in a study of blood T cell repertoires in COVID-19. The method was immunoSEQ multiplex PCR; TCRdb's version includes in-frame clones alone and lacks a portion of them. The table lists fewer than 400,000 clones, under 95% of them singletons. Sequenced input: PBMCs or T cells enriched from blood (not recorded which). These receptors came from a young woman who had recovered from COVID-19.

This clone appeared once. The J gene is TRBJ2-3, the V gene TRBV2; 7 bases line up with TRBD1. The V gene end was trimmed by 6 bases and the J gene end by 3 bases; junction bases not matched to a gene: 0. This CDR3 region has 12 residues. Germline CDR1 reads SNHLY; CDR2 reads FYNNEI. CDR3 region: CASSRGTDTQYF. The CDR3 DNA follows: TGTGCCAGCAGCAGGGGGACAGATACGCAGTATTTT.

The rearrangement uses TRBV27 and TRBJ1-6; TRBD1 agrees at 7 bases. V lost 5 bases, J lost 4 bases, and 8 bases stayed unmatched. The CDR3 has 16 residues. Germline V gene data show CDR1 as MNHEY and CDR2 as SMNVEV (reference sequence). The CDR3: CASSHTGQFYNSPLHF. DNA for the CDR3: TGTGCCAGCAGTCACACGGGACAGTTTTATAATTCACCCCTCCACTTT.

The genes are TRBV7-6 and TRBJ1-2; 10 nucleotides align to TRBD1. CDR1 SGHVS and CDR2 FNYEAQ come from the germline V gene. The CDR3 covers 15 residues. The junction had 7 bases not matched to a gene; V was cut back by 3 bases and J by 6 bases. The CDR3 sequence: CASSFGTGVKDGYTF. In DNA, the CDR3 is TGTGCCAGCAGCTTCGGGACAGGGGTTAAGGATGGCTACACCTTC.